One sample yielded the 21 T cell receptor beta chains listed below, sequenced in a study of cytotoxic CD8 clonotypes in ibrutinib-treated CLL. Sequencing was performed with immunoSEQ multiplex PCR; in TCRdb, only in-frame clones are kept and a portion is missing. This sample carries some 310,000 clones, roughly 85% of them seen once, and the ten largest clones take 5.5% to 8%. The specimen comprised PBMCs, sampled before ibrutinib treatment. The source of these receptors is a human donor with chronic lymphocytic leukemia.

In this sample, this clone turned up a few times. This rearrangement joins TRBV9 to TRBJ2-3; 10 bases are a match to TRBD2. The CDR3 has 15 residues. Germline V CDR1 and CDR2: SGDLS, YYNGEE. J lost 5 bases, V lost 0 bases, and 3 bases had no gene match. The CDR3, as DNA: TGTGCCAGCAGCGTAGAAGCGGGAGGGTTAGATACGCAGTATTTT. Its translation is CASSVEAGGLDTQYF.

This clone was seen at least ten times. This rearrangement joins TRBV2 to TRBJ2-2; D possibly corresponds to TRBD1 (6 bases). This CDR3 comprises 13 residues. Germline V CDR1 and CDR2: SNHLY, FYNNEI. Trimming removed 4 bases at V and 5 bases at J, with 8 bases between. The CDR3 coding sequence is TGTGCCAGCAGTGCCCAGGGGACCGGGGAGCTGTTTTTT. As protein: CASSAQGTGELFF. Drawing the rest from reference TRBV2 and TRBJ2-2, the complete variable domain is EPEVTQTPSHQVTQMGQEVILRCVPISNHLYFYWYRQILGQKVEFLVSFYNNEISEKSEIFDDQFSVERPDGSNFTLKIRSTKLEDSAMYFCASSAQGTGELFFGEGSRLTVL.

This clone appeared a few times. The CDR3 reads CASTGTSGRLFRFHEQFF. The DNA of the CDR3 is TGTGCCAGTACTGGGACTAGCGGGAGATTGTTTCGTTTCCATGAGCAGTTCTTC. The chain is built from TRBV19 and TRBJ2-1, with TRBD2 identical over 14 bases. The CDR3 covers 18 residues. The V gene end was trimmed by 7 bases and the J gene end by 8 bases; junction bases not matched to a gene: 16. Germline V gene sequence: CDR1 LNHDA, CDR2 SQIVND (reference sequence).

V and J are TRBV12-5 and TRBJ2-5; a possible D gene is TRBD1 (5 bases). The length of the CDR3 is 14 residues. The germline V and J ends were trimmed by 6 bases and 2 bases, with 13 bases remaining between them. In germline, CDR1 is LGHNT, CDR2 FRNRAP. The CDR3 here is CASGSGSQQETQYF. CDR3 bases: TGTGCTAGTGGGTCAGGGTCGCAACAAGAGACCCAGTACTTC.

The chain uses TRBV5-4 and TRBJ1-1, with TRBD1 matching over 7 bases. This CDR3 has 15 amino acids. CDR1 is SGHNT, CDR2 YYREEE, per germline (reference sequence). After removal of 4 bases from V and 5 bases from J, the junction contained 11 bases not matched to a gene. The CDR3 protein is CASSRVPRGRTEAFF. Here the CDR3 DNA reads TGTGCCAGCAGCCGCGTTCCAAGGGGGCGGACTGAAGCTTTCTTT.

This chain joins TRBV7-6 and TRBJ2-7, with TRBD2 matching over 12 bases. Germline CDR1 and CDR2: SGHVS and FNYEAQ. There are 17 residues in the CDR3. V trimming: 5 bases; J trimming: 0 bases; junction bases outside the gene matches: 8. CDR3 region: CASSPRLAGEASYEQYF. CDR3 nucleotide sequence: TGTGCCAGCAGCCCAAGACTAGCGGGAGAGGCCTCCTACGAGCAGTACTTC.

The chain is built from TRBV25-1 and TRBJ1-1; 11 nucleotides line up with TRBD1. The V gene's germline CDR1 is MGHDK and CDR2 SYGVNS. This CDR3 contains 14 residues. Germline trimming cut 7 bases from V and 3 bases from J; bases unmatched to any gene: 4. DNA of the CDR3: TGTGCCAGCACCGGACAGGGGGCGTACACTGAAGCTTTCTTT. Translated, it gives CASTGQGAYTEAFF.

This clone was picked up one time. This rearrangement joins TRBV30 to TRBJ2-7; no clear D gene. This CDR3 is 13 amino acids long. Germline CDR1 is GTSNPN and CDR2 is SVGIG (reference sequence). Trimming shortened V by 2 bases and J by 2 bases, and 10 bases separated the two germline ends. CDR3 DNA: TGTGCCTGGAGTTTGGGCCAGACCTACGAGCAGTACTTC. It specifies CAWSLGQTYEQYF.

CDR3 residues: CASSVGRRLGNQPQHF. CDR3 sequence (DNA): TGTGCCAGCAGTGTCGGACGTAGGTTAGGCAATCAGCCCCAGCATTTT. This chain links TRBV28 with TRBJ1-5; no definite D call. This CDR3 contains 16 residues. CDR1 is MDHEN and CDR2 is SYDVKM in the germline V gene. Trimming pared 5 bases from V and 2 bases from J, leaving 16 bases between.

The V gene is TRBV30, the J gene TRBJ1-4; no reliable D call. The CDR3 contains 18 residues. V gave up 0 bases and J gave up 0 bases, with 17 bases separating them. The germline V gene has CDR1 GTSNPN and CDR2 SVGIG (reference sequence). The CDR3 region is CAWSVWKGVGATNEKLFF. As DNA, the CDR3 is TGTGCCTGGAGTGTGTGGAAGGGCGTAGGTGCAACTAATGAAAAACTGTTTTTT.

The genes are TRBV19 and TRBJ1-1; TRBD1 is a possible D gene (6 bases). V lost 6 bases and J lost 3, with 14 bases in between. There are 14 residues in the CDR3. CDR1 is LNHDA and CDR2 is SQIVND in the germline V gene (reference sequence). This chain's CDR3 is CASRSQGRDTEAFF. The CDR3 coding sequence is TGTGCCAGTAGAAGCCAGGGGAGGGACACTGAAGCTTTCTTT.

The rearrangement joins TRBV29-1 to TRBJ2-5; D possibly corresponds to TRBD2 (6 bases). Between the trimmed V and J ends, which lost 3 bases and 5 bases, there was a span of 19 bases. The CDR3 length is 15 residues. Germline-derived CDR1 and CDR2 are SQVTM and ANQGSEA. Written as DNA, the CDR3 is TGCAGCGTTGATAATCCTTCGGGAGAGAAGGAGACCCAGTACTTC. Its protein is CSVDNPSGEKETQYF. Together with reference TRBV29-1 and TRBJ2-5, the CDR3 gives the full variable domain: SAVISQKPSRDICQRGTSLTIQCQVDSQVTMMFWYRQQPGQSLTLIATANQGSEATYESGFVIDKFPISRPNLTFSTLTVSNMSPEDSSIYLCSVDNPSGEKETQYFGPGTRLLVL.

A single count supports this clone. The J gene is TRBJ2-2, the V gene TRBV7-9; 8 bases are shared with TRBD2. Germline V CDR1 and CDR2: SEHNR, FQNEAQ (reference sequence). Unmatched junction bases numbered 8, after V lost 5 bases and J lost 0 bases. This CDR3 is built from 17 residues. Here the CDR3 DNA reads TGTGCCAGCAGCCTCCCCGGGAGGGCATCGAACACCGGGGAGCTGTTTTTT. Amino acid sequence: CASSLPGRASNTGELFF.

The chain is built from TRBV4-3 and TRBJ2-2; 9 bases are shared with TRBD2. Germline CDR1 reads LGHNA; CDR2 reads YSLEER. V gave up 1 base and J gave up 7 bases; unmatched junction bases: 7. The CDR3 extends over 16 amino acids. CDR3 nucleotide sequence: TGCGCCAGCAGCCAAGCCTGGCGGGAGGGCCTCGGGGAGCTGTTTTTT. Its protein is CASSQAWREGLGELFF.

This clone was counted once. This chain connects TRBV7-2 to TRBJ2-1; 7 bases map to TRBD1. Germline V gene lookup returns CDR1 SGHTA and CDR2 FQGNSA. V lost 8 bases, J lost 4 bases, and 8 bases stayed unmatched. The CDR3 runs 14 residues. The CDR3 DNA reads TGTGCCAGCCGACAGGGAATGAATTACAATGAGCAGTTCTTC. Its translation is CASRQGMNYNEQFF.

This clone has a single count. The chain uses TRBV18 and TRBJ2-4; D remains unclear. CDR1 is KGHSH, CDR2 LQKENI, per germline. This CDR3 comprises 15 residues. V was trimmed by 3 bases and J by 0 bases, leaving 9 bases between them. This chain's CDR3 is CASSPYLGAKNIQYF. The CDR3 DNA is TGTGCCAGCTCACCGTATTTGGGAGCCAAAAACATTCAGTACTTC.

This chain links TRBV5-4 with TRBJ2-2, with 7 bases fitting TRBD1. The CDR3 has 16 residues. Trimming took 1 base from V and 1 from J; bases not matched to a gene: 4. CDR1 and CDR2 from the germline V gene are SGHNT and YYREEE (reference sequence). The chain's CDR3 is CASSLLRQGNTGELFF. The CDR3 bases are TGTGCCAGCAGCTTGTTAAGACAGGGGAACACCGGGGAGCTGTTTTTT.

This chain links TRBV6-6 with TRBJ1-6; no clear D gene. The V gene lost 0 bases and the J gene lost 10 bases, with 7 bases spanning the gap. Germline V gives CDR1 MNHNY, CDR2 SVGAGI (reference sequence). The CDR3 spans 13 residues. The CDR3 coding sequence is TGTGCCAGCAGTTACTCAGAAGGGTCACCCCTCCACTTT. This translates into CASSYSEGSPLHF.

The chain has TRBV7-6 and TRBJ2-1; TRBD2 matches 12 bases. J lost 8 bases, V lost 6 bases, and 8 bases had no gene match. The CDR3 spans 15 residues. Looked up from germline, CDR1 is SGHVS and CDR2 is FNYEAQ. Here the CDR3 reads CASSKLAGGVDEQFF. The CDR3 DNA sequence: TGTGCCAGCAGTAAACTAGCGGGAGGCGTGGATGAGCAGTTCTTC.

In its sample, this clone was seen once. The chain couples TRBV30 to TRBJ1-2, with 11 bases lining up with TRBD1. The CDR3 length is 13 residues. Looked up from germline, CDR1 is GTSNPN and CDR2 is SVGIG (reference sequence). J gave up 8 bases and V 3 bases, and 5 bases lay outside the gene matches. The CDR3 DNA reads TGTGCCTGGAGCGGACAGGGGGCGAGGGGCTACACCTTC. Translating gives CAWSGQGARGYTF.

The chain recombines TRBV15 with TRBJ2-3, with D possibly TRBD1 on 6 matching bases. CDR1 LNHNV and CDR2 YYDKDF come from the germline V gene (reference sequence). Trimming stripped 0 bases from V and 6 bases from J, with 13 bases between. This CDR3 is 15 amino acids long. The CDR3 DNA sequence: TGTGCCACCAGCAGAGACGGACAGTTCGGCGATACGCAGTATTTT. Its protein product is CATSRDGQFGDTQYF.